This TCR beta chain was obtained from a study of cytomegalovirus exposure and HLA in healthy donors. The study, taken as a whole, reports: The study put under 200 TCR beta chains on its list as cytomegalovirus-associated. Among the sequence variants, a highly shared cluster was likely an artifact of sequencing.

The PCR used 60 Vbeta and 13 Jbeta primers. The assay was immunoSEQ multiplex PCR, and TCRdb's table has in-frame clones only and misses some. The ten top clones account for approximately 2%, within a sample of approximately 120,000 clones. As to this clone: The antigen is unknown.

Germline V lookup: CDR1 MNHEY, CDR2 SVGAGI. V was trimmed by 0 bases and J by 0 bases, leaving 11 bases between them. This CDR3 spans 16 amino acids. Sequencing was performed on PBMCs. This chain links TRBV6-5 with TRBJ1-1; D is ambiguous. The TCR comes from a man in his forties or fifties in good health and CMV-seronegative. This chain's CDR3 is CASSYSLQNMNTEAFF. The CDR3 DNA follows: TGTGCCAGCAGTTACTCGTTACAGAACATGAACACTGAAGCTTTCTTT.